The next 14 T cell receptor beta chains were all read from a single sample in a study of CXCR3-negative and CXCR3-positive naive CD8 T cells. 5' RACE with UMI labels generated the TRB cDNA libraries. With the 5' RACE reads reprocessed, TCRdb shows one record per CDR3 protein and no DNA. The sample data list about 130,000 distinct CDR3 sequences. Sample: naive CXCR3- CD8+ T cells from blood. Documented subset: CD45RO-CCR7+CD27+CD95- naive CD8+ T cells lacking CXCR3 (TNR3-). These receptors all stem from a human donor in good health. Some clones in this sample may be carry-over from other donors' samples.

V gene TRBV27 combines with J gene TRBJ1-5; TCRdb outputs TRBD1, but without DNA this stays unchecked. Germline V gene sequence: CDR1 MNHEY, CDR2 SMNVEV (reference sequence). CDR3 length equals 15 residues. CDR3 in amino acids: CASSLMTGGNQPQHF.

CDR3 loop: CSASRDTEAFF. The V gene is TRBV29-1, the J gene TRBJ1-1; without DNA, the TCRdb call of TRBD1 cannot be checked. CDR3 size: 11 residues. Germline-derived CDR1 and CDR2 are SQVTM and ANQGSEA. Full variable domain (rest looked up from reference TRBV29-1 and TRBJ1-1): SAVISQKPSRDICQRGTSLTIQCQVDSQVTMMFWYRQQPGQSLTLIATANQGSEATYESGFVIDKFPISRPNLTFSTLTVSNMSPEDSSIYLCSASRDTEAFFGQGTRLTVV.

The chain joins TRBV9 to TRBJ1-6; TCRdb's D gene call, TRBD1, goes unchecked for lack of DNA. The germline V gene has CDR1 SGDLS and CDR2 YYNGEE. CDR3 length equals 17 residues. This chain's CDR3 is CASSAGGPSSYNSPLHF.

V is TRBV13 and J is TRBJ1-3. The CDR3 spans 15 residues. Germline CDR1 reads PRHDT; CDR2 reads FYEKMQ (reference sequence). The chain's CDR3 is CASSTQIGSGNTIYF.

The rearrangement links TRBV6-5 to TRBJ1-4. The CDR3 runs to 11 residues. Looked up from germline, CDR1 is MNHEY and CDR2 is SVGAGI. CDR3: CASRAGEKLFF.

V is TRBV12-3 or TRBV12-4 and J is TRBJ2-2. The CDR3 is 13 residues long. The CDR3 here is CASSLQGTGELFF.

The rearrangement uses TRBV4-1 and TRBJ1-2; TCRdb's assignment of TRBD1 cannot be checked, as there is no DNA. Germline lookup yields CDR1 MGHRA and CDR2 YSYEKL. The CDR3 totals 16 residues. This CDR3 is CASSPEPRGTKDGYTF.

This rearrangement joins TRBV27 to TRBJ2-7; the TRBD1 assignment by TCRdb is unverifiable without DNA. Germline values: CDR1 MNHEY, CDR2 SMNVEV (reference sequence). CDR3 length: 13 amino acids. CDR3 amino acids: CASSAGTPYEQYF.

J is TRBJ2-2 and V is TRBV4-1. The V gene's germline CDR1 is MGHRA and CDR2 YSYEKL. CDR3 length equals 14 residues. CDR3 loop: CASSQEDNTGELFF.

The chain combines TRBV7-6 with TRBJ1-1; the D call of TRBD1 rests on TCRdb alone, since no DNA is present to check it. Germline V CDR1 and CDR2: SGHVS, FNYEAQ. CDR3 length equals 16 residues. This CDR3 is CASSSGSGGGGTEAFF.

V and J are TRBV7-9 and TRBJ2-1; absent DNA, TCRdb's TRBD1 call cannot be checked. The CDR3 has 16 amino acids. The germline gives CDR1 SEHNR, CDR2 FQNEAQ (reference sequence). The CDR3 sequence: CASSLAGQVGNNEQFF.

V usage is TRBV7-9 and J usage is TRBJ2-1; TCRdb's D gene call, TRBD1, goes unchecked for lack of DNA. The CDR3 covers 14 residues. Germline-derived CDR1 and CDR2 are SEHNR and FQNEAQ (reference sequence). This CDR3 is CASSQDPGEGEQFF. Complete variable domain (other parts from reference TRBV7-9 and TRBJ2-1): DTGVSQNPRHKITKRGQNVTFRCDPISEHNRLYWYRQTLGQGPEFLTYFQNEAQLEKSRLLSDRFSAERPKGSFSTLEIQRTEQGDSAMYLCASSQDPGEGEQFFGPGTRLTVL.

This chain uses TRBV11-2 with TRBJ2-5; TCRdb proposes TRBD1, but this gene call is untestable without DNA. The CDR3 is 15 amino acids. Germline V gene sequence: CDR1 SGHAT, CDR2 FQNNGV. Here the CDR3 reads CASSLTGGVQETQYF.

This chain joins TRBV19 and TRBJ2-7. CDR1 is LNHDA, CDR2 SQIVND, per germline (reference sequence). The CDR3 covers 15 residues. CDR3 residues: CASSIDFVSSYEQYF.